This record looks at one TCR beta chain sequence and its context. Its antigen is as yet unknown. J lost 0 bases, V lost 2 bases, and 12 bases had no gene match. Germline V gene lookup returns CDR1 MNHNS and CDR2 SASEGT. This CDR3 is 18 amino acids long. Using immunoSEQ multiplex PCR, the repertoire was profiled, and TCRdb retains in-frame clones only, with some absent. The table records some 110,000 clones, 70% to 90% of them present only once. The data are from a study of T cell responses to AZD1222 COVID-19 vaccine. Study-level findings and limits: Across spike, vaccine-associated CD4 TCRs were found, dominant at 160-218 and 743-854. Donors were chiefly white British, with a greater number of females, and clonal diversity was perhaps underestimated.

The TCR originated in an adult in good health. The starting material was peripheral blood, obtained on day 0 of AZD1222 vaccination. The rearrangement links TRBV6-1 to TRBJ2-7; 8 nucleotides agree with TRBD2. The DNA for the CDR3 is TGTGCCAGCAGTGAATTTCCCCCTGGGGCGGGAGGCTCCTACGAGCAGTACTTC. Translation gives CASSEFPPGAGGSYEQYF.